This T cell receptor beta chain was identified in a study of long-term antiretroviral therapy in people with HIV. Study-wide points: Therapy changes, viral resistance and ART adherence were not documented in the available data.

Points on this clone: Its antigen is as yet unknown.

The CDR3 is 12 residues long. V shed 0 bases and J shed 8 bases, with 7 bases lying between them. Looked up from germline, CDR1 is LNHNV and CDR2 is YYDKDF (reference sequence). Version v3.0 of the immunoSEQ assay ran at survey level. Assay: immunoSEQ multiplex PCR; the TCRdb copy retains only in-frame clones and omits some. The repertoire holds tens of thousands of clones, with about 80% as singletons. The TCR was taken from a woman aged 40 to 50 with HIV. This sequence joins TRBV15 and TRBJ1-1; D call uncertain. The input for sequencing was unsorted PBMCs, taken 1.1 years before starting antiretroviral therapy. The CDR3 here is CATSRDLGEAFF. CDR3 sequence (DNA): TGTGCCACCAGCAGAGATTTGGGAGAAGCTTTCTTT.